Each of the 14 T cell receptor beta chains below was sequenced from the same sample in a study of brain metastases from non-small cell lung cancer. Here immunoSEQ multiplex PCR was the method, and the copy in TCRdb shows in-frame clones only, minus some. The data show about 1,600 clones, 70% to 85% seen once. Sequenced input: tumor-adjacent normal tissue. The receptor source for this set is a donor at least 40 years old with non-small cell lung cancer.

The chain is built from TRBV10-3 and TRBJ2-3, with 10 positions matching TRBD2. CDR3 length equals 17 residues. The germline gives CDR1 ENHRY, CDR2 SYGVKD. Trimming cost V 10 bases and J 0 bases; bases outside gene matches: 13. Here the CDR3 DNA reads TGTGCCACCGGCCGGCTAGCGGGGGTGACGAGCACAGATACGCAGTATTTT. Encoded protein: CATGRLAGVTSTDTQYF.

This rearrangement joins TRBV9 to TRBJ2-7; 8 bases map to TRBD1. V lost 3 bases, J lost 2 bases, and 10 bases stayed unmatched. Germline CDR1 and CDR2: SGDLS and YYNGEE. The CDR3 length is 16 residues. The CDR3 reads CASSAGQGRSPYEQYF. The CDR3 coding sequence is TGTGCCAGCAGCGCCGGACAGGGAAGGTCTCCCTACGAGCAGTACTTC.

The rearrangement uses TRBV9 and TRBJ1-1; D is ambiguous. Germline V gene sequence: CDR1 SGDLS, CDR2 YYNGEE. The CDR3 spans 15 residues. Trimming took 4 bases from V and 1 from J, leaving 14 bases between them. In nucleotides, the CDR3 is TGTGCCAGCAGCCCCCCGGTGGGTTCGAACACTGAAGCTTTCTTT. It specifies CASSPPVGSNTEAFF.

The gene calls are TRBV9 and TRBJ2-3; D gene unclear. Between the trimmed V and J ends, which lost 2 bases and 1 base, there was a span of 5 bases. Germline loops: CDR1 SGDLS, CDR2 YYNGEE. The CDR3 sequence is 13 residues long. The CDR3 here is CASSVLGTDTQYF. The CDR3 region has the DNA TGTGCCAGCAGCGTTCTAGGCACAGATACGCAGTATTTT.

The table lists this clone with a count of one. The chain joins TRBV19 to TRBJ1-1; D gene unclear. With 0 bases removed from V and 4 bases from J, the gap between germline ends came to 12 bases. This CDR3 spans 15 amino acids. In germline, CDR1 is LNHDA, CDR2 SQIVND (reference sequence). CDR3 in DNA: TGTGCCAGTAGTATAGATCTCTTTGAAATCACTGAAGCTTTCTTT. Protein product: CASSIDLFEITEAFF.

The V and J genes are TRBV18 and TRBJ1-1; D unclear. Trimming stripped 5 bases from V and 1 base from J, with 14 bases between. The CDR3 has 15 amino acids. Germline loops: CDR1 KGHSH, CDR2 LQKENI. CDR3 sequence: CASSTGRQWNTEAFF. CDR3 in DNA: TGTGCCAGCTCAACCGGGAGACAATGGAACACTGAAGCTTTCTTT.

This rearrangement joins TRBV6-5 to TRBJ1-1; the D gene is possibly TRBD1 (6 bases). The germline CDR1 and CDR2 sequences are MNHEY and SVGAGI. V was shortened by 6 bases and J by 8 bases, with 22 bases between the two germline ends. This CDR3 is 15 amino acids long. This CDR3 is CASRHSGTRDREAFF. The CDR3 DNA reads as TGTGCCAGCAGACACTCCGGGACAAGGGATCGAGAAGCTTTCTTT.

The chain links TRBV7-2 to TRBJ2-1, with 8 bases aligning to TRBD2. Trimming took 5 bases from V and 4 from J; bases not matched to a gene: 7. Germline lookup yields CDR1 SGHTA and CDR2 FQGNSA. The length of the CDR3 is 15 residues. CDR3 sequence: CASSLTSGRYNEQFF. The DNA for the CDR3 is TGTGCCAGCAGCCTAACTAGCGGTAGGTACAATGAGCAGTTCTTC.

V gene TRBV6-5 combines with J gene TRBJ2-1; D possibly matches TRBD1 or TRBD2 (5 bases each). CDR3 length: 13 residues. The germline V gene encodes CDR1 MNHEY and CDR2 SVGAGI. V was trimmed by 0 bases and J by 7 bases, leaving 7 bases between them. The CDR3 DNA sequence: TGTGCCAGCAGTTACTCGGGGGAGAATGAGCAGTTCTTC. Translation gives CASSYSGENEQFF.

The V gene is TRBV18, the J gene TRBJ2-7; the match to TRBD2 covers 7 bases. Per the germline V gene, CDR1 is KGHSH and CDR2 is LQKENI. After removal of 3 bases from V and 6 bases from J, the junction contained 5 bases not matched to a gene. This CDR3 comprises 13 residues. CDR3 sequence (DNA): TGTGCCAGCTCACCTAAGGCGGGGGTCGAGCAGTACTTC. Its protein is CASSPKAGVEQYF. The full variable domain, with the rest looked up from reference TRBV18 and TRBJ2-7, is NAGVMQNPRHLVRRRGQEARLRCSPMKGHSHVYWYRQLPEEGLKFMVYLQKENIIDESGMPKERFSAEFPKEGPSILRIQQVVRGDSAAYFCASSPKAGVEQYFGPGTRLTVT.

The chain couples TRBV7-2 to TRBJ2-1; no firm D call. V was cut by 3 bases and J by 13 bases, with 16 bases left in between. CDR1 and CDR2 from the germline V gene are SGHTA and FQGNSA. The CDR3 covers 13 residues. CDR3 protein: CASSFGYLNKQFF. The DNA for the CDR3 is TGTGCCAGCAGCTTCGGCTACCTCAATAAACAGTTCTTC.

The rearrangement joins TRBV19 to TRBJ1-5, with D maybe TRBD1 (6 bases). Germline-derived CDR1 and CDR2 are LNHDA and SQIVND (reference sequence). This CDR3 contains 14 residues. V was trimmed by 5 bases and J by 6 bases, leaving 14 bases between them. In DNA, the CDR3 is TGTGCCAGTAGTCAAACAGGGATAGGTCAGCCCCAGCATTTT. Translated, it gives CASSQTGIGQPQHF.

This sequence joins TRBV28 and TRBJ1-1; D unresolved. There are 14 residues in the CDR3. CDR1 is MDHEN and CDR2 is SYDVKM in the germline V gene. Between the trimmed V and J ends, which lost 8 bases and 3 bases, there was a span of 16 bases. The CDR3 here is CASSQREVDTEAFF. DNA of the CDR3: TGTGCCAGCTCCCAAAGGGAGGTGGACACTGAAGCTTTCTTT.

V gene TRBV4-3 combines with J gene TRBJ2-1; 11 bases fit TRBD1. The V and J ends lost 7 bases and 4 bases, in that order; junction bases with no gene match: 6. This CDR3 is 15 amino acids long. Germline CDR1 and CDR2: LGHNA and YSLEER. The CDR3 here is CASTKDRGLYNEQFF. CDR3 nucleotides: TGCGCCAGCACCAAGGACAGGGGGCTTTACAATGAGCAGTTCTTC.